The present entry profiles one T cell receptor beta chain with its context. Its antigen is undetermined. V lost 5 bases, J lost 5 bases, and 13 bases lay in between. Germline V gene lookup returns CDR1 SNHLY and CDR2 FYNNEI. This CDR3 has 13 residues. The data derive from a study of graft-versus-host responses after intestinal transplantation. Study in general: Multivisceral, liver-intestinal, or isolated intestinal transplants were given to recipients.

This table comes from immunoSEQ multiplex PCR, and its TCRdb copy is limited to in-frame clones, with some not included. The sample has 95,000 to 110,000 clones, over 75% seen once. This clonotype was sampled from a human donor who received an intestinal transplant. The sample consisted of unstimulated CD4+ T cells sorted from spleen or lymph node cells, taken before intestinal transplant. V gene TRBV2 combines with J gene TRBJ2-7; D is unresolved. Written as DNA, the CDR3 is TGTGCCAGCAGTACTAACCGGGCTCACGAGCAGTACTTC. Amino acids: CASSTNRAHEQYF. The entire variable domain, with the rest obtained from reference TRBV2 and TRBJ2-7, is as follows: EPEVTQTPSHQVTQMGQEVILRCVPISNHLYFYWYRQILGQKVEFLVSFYNNEISEKSEIFDDQFSVERPDGSNFTLKIRSTKLEDSAMYFCASSTNRAHEQYFGPGTRLTVT.